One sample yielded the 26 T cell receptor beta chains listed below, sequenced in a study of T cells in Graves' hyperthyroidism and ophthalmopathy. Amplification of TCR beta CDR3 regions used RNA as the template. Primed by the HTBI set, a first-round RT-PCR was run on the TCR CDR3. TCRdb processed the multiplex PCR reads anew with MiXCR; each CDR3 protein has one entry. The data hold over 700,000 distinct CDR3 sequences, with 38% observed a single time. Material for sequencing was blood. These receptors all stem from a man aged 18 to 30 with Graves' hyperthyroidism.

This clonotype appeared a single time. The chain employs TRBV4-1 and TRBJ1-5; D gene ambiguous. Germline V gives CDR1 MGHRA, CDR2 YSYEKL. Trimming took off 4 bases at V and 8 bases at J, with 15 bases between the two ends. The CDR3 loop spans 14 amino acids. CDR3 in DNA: TGCGCCAGCAGCCCCCGTCTCTCTCTGAAGCCCCAGCATTTT. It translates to CASSPRLSLKPQHF.

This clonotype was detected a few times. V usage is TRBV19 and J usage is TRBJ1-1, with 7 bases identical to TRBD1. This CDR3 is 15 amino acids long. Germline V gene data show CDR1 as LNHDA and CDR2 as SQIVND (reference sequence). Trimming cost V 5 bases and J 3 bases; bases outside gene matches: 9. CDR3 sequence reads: CASSSQTGRDTEAFF. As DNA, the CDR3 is TGTGCCAGTAGTTCGCAGACAGGGAGGGACACTGAAGCTTTCTTT.

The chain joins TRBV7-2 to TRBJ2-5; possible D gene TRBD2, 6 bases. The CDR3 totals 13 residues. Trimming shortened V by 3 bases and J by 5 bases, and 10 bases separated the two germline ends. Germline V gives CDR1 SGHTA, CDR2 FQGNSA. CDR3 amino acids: CASSFTGTETQYF. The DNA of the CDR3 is TGTGCCAGCAGCTTTACTGGGACTGAGACCCAGTACTTC. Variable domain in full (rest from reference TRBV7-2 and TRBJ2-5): GAGVSQSPSNKVTEKGKDVELRCDPISGHTALYWYRQSLGQGLEFLIYFQGNSAPDKSGLPSDRFSAERTGGSVSTLTIQRTQQEDSAVYLCASSFTGTETQYFGPGTRLLVL.

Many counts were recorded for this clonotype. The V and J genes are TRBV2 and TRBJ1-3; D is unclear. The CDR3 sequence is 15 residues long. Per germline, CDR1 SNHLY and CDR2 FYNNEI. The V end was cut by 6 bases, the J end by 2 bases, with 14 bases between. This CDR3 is CASSPRENAGNTIYF. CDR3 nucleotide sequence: TGTGCCAGCAGCCCGAGAGAGAACGCTGGAAACACCATATATTTT.

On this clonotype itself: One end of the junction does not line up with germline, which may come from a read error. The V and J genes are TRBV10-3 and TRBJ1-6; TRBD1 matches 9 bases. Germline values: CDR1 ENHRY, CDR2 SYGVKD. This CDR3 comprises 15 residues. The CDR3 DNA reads TGTGCCAGCAGTCCGCGGGACAGGGAGGGATCACCCCTCCACTTT. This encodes CASSPRDREGSPLHF.

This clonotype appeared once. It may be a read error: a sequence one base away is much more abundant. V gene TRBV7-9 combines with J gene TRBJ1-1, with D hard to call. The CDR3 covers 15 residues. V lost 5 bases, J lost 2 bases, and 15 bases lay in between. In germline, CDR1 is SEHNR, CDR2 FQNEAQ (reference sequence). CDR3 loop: CASSLGLPSNTEAFF. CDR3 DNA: TGTGCCAGCAGCCTCGGTCTTCCGTCTAACACTGAAGCTTTCTTT. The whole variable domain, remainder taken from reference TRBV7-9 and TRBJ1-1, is DTGVSQNPRHKITKRGQNVTFRCDPISEHNRLYWYRQTLGQGPEFLTYFQNEAQLEKSRLLSDRFSAERPKGSFSTLEIQRTEQGDSAMYLCASSLGLPSNTEAFFGQGTRLTVV.

The DNA of the CDR3 is TGTGCCAGTAGTATAGATCAGGGGGCGGCTGAAGCTTTCTTT. Translation: CASSIDQGAAEAFF. The V call is TRBV19, the J call TRBJ1-1, with 8 bases identical to TRBD1. V gave up 0 bases and J gave up 6 bases; unmatched junction bases: 3. Per the germline V gene, CDR1 is LNHDA and CDR2 is SQIVND (reference sequence). The CDR3 covers 14 residues.

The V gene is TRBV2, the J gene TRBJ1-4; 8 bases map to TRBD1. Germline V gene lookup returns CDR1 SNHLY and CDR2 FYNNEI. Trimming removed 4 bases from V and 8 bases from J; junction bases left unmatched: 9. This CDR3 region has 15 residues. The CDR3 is CASSANRGMEEKLFF. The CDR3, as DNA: TGTGCCAGCAGTGCAAACAGGGGGATGGAAGAAAAACTGTTTTTT.

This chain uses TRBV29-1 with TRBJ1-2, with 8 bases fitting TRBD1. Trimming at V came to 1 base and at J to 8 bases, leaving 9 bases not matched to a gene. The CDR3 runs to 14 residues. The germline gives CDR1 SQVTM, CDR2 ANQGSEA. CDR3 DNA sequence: TGCAGCGTTGAAGGTAGTACAGGGGGTGAAGGCTACACCTTC. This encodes CSVEGSTGGEGYTF.

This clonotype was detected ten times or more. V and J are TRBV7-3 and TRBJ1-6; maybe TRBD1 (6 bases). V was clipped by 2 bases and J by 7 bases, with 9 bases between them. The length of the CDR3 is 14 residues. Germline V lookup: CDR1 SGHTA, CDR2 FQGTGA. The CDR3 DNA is TGTGCCAGCAGCTTAGGACAGACAAATTCACCCCTCCACTTT. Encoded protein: CASSLGQTNSPLHF.

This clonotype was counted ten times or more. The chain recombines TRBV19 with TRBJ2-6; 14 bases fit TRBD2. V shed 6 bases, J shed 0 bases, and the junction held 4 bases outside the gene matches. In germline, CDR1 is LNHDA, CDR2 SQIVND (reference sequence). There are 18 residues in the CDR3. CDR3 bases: TGTGCCAGTAGCAAGGGACTAGCGGGGGCCTCTGGGGCCAACGTCCTGACTTTC. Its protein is CASSKGLAGASGANVLTF. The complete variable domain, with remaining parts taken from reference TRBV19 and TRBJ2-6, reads DGGITQSPKYLFRKEGQNVTLSCEQNLNHDAMYWYRQDPGQGLRLIYYSQIVNDFQKGDIAEGYSVSREKKESFPLTVTSAQKNPTAFYLCASSKGLAGASGANVLTFGAGSRLTVL.

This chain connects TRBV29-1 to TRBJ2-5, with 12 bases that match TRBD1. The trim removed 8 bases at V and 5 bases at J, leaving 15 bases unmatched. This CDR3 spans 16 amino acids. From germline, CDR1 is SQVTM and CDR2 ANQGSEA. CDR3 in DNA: TGCAGCTCCATCCCGGGACAGGGGGCTGTAGGGGAGACCCAGTACTTC. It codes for CSSIPGQGAVGETQYF.

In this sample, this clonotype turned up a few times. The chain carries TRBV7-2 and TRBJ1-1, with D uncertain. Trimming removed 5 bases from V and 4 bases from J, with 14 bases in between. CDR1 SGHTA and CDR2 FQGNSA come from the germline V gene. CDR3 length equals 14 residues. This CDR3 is CASSPFERVTEAFF. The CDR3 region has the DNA TGTGCCAGCAGCCCATTCGAGCGGGTCACTGAAGCTTTCTTT.

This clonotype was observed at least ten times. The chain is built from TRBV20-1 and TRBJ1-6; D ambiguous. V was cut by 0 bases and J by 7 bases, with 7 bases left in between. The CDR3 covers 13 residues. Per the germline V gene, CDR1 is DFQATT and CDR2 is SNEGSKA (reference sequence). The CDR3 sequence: CSARERQNSPLHF. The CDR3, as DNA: TGCAGTGCTAGAGAGCGACAAAATTCACCCCTCCACTTT.

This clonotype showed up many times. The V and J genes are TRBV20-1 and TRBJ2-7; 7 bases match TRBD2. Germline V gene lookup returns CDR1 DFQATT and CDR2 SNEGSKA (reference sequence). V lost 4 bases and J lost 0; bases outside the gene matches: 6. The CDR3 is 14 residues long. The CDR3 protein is CSATRLAVSYEQYF. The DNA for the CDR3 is TGCAGTGCTACGCGCCTAGCGGTCTCCTACGAGCAGTACTTC.

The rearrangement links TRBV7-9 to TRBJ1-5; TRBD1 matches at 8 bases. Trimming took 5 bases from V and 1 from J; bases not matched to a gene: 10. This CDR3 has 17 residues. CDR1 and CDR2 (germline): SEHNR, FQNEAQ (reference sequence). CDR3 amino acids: CASSQSTGAPSNQPQHF. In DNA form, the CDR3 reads TGTGCCAGCAGCCAATCGACAGGGGCCCCGAGCAATCAGCCCCAGCATTTT. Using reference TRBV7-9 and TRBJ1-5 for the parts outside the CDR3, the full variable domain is DTGVSQNPRHKITKRGQNVTFRCDPISEHNRLYWYRQTLGQGPEFLTYFQNEAQLEKSRLLSDRFSAERPKGSFSTLEIQRTEQGDSAMYLCASSQSTGAPSNQPQHFGDGTRLSIL.

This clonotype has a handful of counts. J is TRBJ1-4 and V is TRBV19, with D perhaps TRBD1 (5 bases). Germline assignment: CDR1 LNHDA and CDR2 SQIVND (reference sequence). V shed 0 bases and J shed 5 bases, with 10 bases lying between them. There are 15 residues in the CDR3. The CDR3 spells CASSIDPGPNEKLFF. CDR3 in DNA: TGTGCCAGTAGTATAGATCCGGGGCCGAATGAAAAACTGTTTTTT.

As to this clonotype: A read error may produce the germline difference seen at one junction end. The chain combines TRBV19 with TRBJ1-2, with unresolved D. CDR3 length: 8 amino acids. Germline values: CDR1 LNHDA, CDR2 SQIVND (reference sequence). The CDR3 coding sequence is TGTGCCAGTATTAAGGGAGACTTC. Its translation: CASIKGDF.

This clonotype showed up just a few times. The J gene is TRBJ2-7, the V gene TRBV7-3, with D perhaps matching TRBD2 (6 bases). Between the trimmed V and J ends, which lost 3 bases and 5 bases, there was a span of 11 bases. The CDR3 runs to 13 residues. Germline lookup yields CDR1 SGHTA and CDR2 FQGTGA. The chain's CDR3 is CASSLPGEDEQYF. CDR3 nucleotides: TGTGCCAGCAGCTTGCCCGGGGAGGACGAGCAGTACTTC.

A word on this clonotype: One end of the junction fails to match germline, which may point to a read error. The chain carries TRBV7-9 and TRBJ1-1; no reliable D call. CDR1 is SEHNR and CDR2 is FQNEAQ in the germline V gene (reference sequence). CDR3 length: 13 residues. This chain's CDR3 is CAGSRLENTEAFF. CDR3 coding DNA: TGTGCCGGCAGTCGCCTAGAGAACACTGAAGCTTTCTTT.

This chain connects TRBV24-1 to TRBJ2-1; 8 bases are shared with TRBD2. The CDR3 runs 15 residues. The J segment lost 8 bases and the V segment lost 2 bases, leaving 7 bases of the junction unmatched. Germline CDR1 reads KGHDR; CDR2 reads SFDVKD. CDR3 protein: CATSDSGRGFHEQFF. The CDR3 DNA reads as TGTGCCACCAGTGATTCCGGGAGGGGTTTTCATGAGCAGTTCTTC.

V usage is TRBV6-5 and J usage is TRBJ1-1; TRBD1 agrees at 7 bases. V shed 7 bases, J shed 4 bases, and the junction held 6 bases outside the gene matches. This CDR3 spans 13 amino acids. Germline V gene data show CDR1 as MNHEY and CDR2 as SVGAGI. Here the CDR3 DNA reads TGTGCCAGCACCCAGGGGGGGAGCACTGAAGCTTTCTTT. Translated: CASTQGGSTEAFF.

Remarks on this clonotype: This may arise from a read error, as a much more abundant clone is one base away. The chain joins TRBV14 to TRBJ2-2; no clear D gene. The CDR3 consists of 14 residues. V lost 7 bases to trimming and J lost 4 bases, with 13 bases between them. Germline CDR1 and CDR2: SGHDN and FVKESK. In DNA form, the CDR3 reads TGTGCCAGCACACACCCCGCGAGCACCGGGGAGCTGTTTTTT. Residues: CASTHPASTGELFF.

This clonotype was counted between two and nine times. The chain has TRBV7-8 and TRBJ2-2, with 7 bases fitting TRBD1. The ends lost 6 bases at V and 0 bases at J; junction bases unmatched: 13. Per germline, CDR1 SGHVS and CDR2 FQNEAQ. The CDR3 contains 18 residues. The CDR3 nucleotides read TGTGCCAGCAGTTTACGGACAGGTGCAACTACGAACACCGGGGAGCTGTTTTTT. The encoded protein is CASSLRTGATTNTGELFF.

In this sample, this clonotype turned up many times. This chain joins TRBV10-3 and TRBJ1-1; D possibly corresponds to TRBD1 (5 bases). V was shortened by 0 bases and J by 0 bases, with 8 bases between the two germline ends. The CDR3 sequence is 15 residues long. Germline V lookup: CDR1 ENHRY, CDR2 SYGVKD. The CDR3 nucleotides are TGTGCCATCAGTGAGTCACGACAGTTGAACACTGAAGCTTTCTTT. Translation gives CAISESRQLNTEAFF.

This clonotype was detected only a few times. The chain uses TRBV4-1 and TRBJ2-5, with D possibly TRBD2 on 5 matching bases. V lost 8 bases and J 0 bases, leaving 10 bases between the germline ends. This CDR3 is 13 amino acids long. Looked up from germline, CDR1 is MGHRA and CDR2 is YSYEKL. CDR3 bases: TGCGCCAGCGGAGGAGCGGACCAAGAGACCCAGTACTTC. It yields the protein CASGGADQETQYF.